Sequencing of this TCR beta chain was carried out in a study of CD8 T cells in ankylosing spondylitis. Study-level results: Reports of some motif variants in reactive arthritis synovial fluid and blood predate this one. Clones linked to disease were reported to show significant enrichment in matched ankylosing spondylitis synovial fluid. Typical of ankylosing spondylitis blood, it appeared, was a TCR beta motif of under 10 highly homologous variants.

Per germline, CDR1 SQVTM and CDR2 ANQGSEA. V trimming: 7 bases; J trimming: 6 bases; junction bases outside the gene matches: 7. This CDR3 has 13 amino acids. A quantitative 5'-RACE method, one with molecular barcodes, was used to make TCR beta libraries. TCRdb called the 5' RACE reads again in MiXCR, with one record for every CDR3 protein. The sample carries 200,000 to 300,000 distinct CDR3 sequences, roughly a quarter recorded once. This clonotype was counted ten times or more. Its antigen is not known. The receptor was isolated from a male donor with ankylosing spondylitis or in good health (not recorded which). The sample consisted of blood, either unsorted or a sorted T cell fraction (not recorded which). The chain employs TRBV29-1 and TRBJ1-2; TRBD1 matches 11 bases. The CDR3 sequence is CSAWGQGDNGYTF. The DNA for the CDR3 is TGCAGCGCTTGGGGACAGGGGGACAATGGCTACACCTTC.